This T cell receptor (beta chain) was sequenced in a study of blood T cell repertoires in COVID-19. Study information: Samples came from the United States, Italy and Spain, spanning acute and convalescent COVID-19.

CDR3 size: 19 residues. V trimming: 0 bases; J trimming: 0 bases; junction bases outside the gene matches: 9. Germline CDR1 LGHNA, CDR2 YNFKEQ. In the original analysis: Reference gene primer amplification in the assay estimated nucleated cell counts. Produced via immunoSEQ multiplex PCR; TCRdb's table is partial and in-frame only. V and J calls plus clone size are reproduced from that table; the DNA served to infer D and trimming. Of over 100,000 clones in the sample, around 81% were seen once. The clonotype was recovered from a human donor in a cohort sampled during active COVID-19. This chain connects TRBV4-2 to TRBJ1-3; 9 nucleotides line up with TRBD1. The sequenced sample was peripheral blood. Here the CDR3 DNA reads TGTGCCAGCAGCCAAGAAATGGCGACAGGGGGGATCTCTGGAAACACCATATATTTT. Translated, it gives CASSQEMATGGISGNTIYF.